This note documents a single T cell receptor beta chain sequence. Its antigen is undetermined. These data are taken from a study of T cell responses to AZD1222 COVID-19 vaccine. Regarding the study as a whole: Baseline seropositives among AZD1222 recipients totaled only five to seven.

V lost 4 bases and J 7 bases, leaving 17 bases between the germline ends. Germline-derived CDR1 and CDR2 are SGHRS and YFSETQ. The CDR3 runs to 14 residues. TCRdb's copy holds only in-frame clones and misses some; the assay was immunoSEQ multiplex PCR. The table shows approximately 97,000 clones, with 91% occurring only once. The chain is built from TRBV5-1 and TRBJ2-5, with a tentative D call TRBD2 (6 bases). The TCR sequence derives from an adult in good health. The sample consisted of peripheral blood, taken on day 0 of AZD1222 vaccination. The CDR3 loop reads CASSPSEGAGTQYF. The CDR3 nucleotides are TGCGCCAGCAGCCCCTCGGAGGGCGCGGGGACCCAGTACTTC.